This entry is about one T cell receptor (beta chain). This record comes from a study of blood T cell repertoires in COVID-19. With V trimmed by 6 bases and J by 4 bases, 9 bases remained unmatched. CDR1 MNHEY and CDR2 SVGAGI come from the germline V gene. The CDR3 has 15 amino acids. Authors' methods: Amplification with reference gene primers provided the estimates of nucleated cell counts. TCRdb keeps only in-frame clones here, not all; method: immunoSEQ multiplex PCR. V and J calls and clone size are copied from that table; D and trimming were computed from the DNA. The sample lists 150,000 to 200,000 clones; over 75% were seen once.

The TCR comes from a man aged 45-60 years who had recovered from COVID-19. Material: peripheral blood. V is TRBV6-5 and J is TRBJ2-1, with TRBD2 identical over 7 bases. In DNA form, the CDR3 reads TGTGCCAGCAGCCTCGAACCGGGACTATACAATGAGCAGTTCTTC. It is translated as CASSLEPGLYNEQFF.